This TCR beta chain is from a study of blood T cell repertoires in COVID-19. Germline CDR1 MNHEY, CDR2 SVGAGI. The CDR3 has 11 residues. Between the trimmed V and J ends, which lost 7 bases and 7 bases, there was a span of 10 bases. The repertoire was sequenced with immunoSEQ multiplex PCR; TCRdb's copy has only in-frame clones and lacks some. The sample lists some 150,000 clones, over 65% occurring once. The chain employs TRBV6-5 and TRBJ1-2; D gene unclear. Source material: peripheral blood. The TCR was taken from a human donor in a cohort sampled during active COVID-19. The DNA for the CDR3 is TGTGCCAGCATCGACATCAGTGGCTACACCTTC. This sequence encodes CASIDISGYTF.